This T cell receptor beta chain came from a study of somatic mutations in cytotoxic T cells in rheumatoid arthritis (dated by TCRdb to about 2017). For context, the study as a whole: Before any treatment started and right after they were diagnosed, patients gave peripheral blood samples (under 32 ml EDTA). A FACSAria II or Sony SH800 was used to flow-sort some V beta antibody-stained T-cell populations at nearly 100% purity, and TCRB sequencing was also done on sorted V beta1+ cells. In newly diagnosed rheumatoid arthritis without treatment, the study examined if expanded CD8+ T-cell clones harbor somatic mutations, relying on TCRB deep sequencing to characterize clonality. TCRB deep sequencing covered over 55 patients with rheumatoid arthritis along with 15 to 25 healthy controls. Patients and controls did not essentially differ in median age, which was nearly identical between the groups.

The immunoSEQ assay was applied to genomic DNA for TCRB CDR3 sequencing. As for how the authors treated the data: Published virus-specific TCRB sequences were compared with patient CD8+ clones larger than 1%, and only a few matches were found. Only productive TCRB rearrangements were included in the analyses. Clonality was expressed as a Shannon entropy-based productive clonality index, with each clone defined by a unique TCRB CDR3 sequence. Repertoire overlap between two samples was calculated from the template counts of each clone relative to total templates per sample. A correlation with a Spearman r of 0.55 to 0.65 was found between V-gene usage by flow cytometry and V-gene usage by TCRB sequencing. TCRdb retrieved this table from immuneACCESS and kept in-frame rearrangements only. Not all clones are present; in checked studies, unresolved V genes account for under half, and no reason is known for the remainder. The D gene and trimming were derived from the DNA, and the V and J assignments and clone size from that table. Counted in this sample were roughly 15,000 clones; around 75% of them appeared once. Clones ranked in the top ten supply 17% of the sample.

Positive magnetic bead selection on an AutoMACS was used to isolate CD4+ and CD8+ cells, with flow cytometry used to check purity. A TCR V beta antibody panel was used in flow cytometry to screen first for clonal expansions, which were then characterized by TCRB deep sequencing of sorted CD8+ fractions. Isolation of peripheral blood mononuclear cells was done through Ficoll-Paque PLUS density gradient separation. Using Nucleospin Tissue or Tissue XS kits, DNA was extracted from CD4-enriched, CD8-enriched or PBMC samples, with quantification by a Qubit 2.0 fluorometer. Summary of the overall study and its limitations: The antigen targets of the expanded CD8+ clones were unknown, and absence from virus-specific databases did not rule out viral specificity. Rheumatoid arthritis patients and age-matched healthy controls did not significantly differ in CD8+ T-cell clonality. Several identical CD8+ TCRB sequences were found in both blood and synovial fluid, and in about an eighth of the 65 patients the largest CD8+ clone exceeded 20% of CD8+ cells. An increase of CD8+ clonality with age was seen in patients (Spearman r ≈ 0.5) but not in healthy controls.

Points on this clone: This clone's antigen is unknown. Base qualities are not recorded, but no much larger clone differs from it by a single base.

The sequenced sample was CD8+ T cells sorted from blood. The receptor's source is an adult with rheumatoid arthritis.

The nucleotides are TGTGCCAGCAGTACAGGATCGGGGGAGCAGTACTTC. Its product reads: CASSTGSGEQYF. Here the chain combines TRBV6-6 and TRBJ2-7, with the D segment possibly TRBD1 or TRBD2, each aligning over 5 bases. The CDR1 and CDR2 encoded by the germline V gene (reference sequence) are MNHNY and SVGAGI. V is clipped by 5 bases and J by 7 bases, and the sequence between their germline boundaries is 12 bases long. Its CDR3 holds 12 amino acids, cysteine through phenylalanine. Of the read, only the CDR3 DNA is kept; its 36 bases are in frame from base 1.